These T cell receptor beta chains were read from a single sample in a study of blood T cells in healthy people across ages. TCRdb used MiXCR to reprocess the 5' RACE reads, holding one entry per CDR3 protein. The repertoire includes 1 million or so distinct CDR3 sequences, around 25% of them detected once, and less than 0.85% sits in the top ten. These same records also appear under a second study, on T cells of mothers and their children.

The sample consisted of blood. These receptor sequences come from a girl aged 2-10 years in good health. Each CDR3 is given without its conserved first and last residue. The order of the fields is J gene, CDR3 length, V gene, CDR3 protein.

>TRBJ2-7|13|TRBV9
ASSPTGTQPNEQY
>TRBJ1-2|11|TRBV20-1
SARGDSFWGYT
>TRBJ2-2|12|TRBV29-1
SVERQGGTGELF
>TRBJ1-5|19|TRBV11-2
ASSLPKIASVRGICNQPQH
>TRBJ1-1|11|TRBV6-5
ASKARRETEAF
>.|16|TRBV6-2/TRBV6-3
ASSYSHAGTDFANEQF
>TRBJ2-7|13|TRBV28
ASSKFGVISYEQY
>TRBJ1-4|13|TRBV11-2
ASSLTTGFNEKLF
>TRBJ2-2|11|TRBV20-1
SARQGDTGELF
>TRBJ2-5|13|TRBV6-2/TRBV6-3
ASRPLEGGGETQY
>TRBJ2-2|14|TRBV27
ASSLSEGLNTGELF
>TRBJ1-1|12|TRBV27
ASSPMWGNTEAF
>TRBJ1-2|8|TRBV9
ASSGPFTA
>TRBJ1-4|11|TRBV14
ATRRTGDEKLF
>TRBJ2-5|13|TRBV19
ASSIGLRDQETQY
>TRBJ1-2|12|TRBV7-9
ASSPLGGAYGYT
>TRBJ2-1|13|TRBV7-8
ASSAGLANYNEQF
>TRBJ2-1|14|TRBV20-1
SARGLSGDREDEQF
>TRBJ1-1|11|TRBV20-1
SASVSMNTEAF
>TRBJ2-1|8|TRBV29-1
SVHPTLQF